What follows describes a single T cell receptor (beta chain). Participants' own reports of clinical history determined their cohort assignment. In the source study's methods: From reference gene primer amplification, estimates of nucleated cell counts were derived. Generated by immunoSEQ multiplex PCR, the TCRdb table keeps only in-frame clones and is missing some. V, J and clone size are taken as reported in that table, and D and trimming were inferred from the DNA itself. The sample records roughly 140,000 clones, 84% being singletons. V lost 9 bases, J lost 2 bases, and 17 bases lay in between. This CDR3 is built from 15 residues. Germline assignment: CDR1 LNHDA and CDR2 SQIVND (reference sequence). This record comes from a study of blood T cell repertoires in COVID-19. Study-level information: Sites across the United States, Italy and Spain contributed samples from acute and convalescent COVID-19.

Sequencing was carried out using PBMCs or T cells enriched from blood (not recorded which). The chain uses TRBV19 and TRBJ2-1; tentatively, D is TRBD1 (6 bases). This receptor was obtained from a man aged 50-60 years in a cohort exposed to, infected with or recovered from COVID-19 (not recorded which). CDR3 in amino acids: CASSSDGTTYNEQFF. CDR3 DNA: TGTGCCAGCTCCTCGGACGGGACAACCTACAATGAGCAGTTCTTC.